This T cell receptor (beta chain) is drawn from a study of blood T cells in healthy people across ages. PBMCs were isolated at a quantity of at least 6.5 million per sample. Alongside a J-beta primer mix, a sample-barcoded 5' primer served in a second PCR lasting 7 to 11 cycles. Tagging of each cDNA molecule was performed by a template-switch adaptor with 12 random nucleotides. In TCRdb, the 5' RACE reads were re-called with MiXCR into one record per CDR3 protein. The profile shows 850,000 or so distinct CDR3 sequences, more than 25% of them singletons. This clonotype was observed a few times. Its antigen is not known. This may be a read error, as it is one base from a much larger clone. Notes on the study in general: Significant beta diversity loss was already apparent by age approximately 38, declining roughly linearly.

Sequencing was done on a sample of blood. The origin of this receptor is a woman of 80 years or more in good health.

CDR3 nucleotide sequence: TGTGCCAGCAGCAACAGACTAGCGGGGTTCACCCACGAGCAGTACTTC. Translated: CASSNRLAGFTHEQYF. The V and J genes are TRBV7-2 and TRBJ2-5; 11 bases fit TRBD2. The J call is doubtful: the DNA matches TRBJ2-7 better. Germline V gene sequence: CDR1 SGHTA, CDR2 FQGNSA. The CDR3 is 16 residues long.